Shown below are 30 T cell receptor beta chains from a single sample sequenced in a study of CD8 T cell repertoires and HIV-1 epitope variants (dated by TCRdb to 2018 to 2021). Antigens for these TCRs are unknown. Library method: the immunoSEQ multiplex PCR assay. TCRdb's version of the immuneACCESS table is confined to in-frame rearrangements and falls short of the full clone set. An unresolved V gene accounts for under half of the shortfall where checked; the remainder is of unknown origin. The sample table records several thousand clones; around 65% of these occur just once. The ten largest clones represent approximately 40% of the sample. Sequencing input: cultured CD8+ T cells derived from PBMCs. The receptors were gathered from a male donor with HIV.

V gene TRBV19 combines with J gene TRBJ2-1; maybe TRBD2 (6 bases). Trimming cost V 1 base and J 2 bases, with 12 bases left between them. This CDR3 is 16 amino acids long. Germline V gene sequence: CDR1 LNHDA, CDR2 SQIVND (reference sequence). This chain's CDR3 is CASSIGWGVAYNEQFF. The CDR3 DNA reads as TGTGCCAGTAGTATAGGATGGGGGGTCGCCTACAATGAGCAGTTCTTC.

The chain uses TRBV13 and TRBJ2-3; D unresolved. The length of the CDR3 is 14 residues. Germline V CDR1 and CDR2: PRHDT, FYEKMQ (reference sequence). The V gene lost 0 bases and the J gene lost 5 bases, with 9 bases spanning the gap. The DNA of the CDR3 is TGTGCCAGCAGCTTAGGAGTTCGCGTAGATACGCAGTATTTT. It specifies CASSLGVRVDTQYF.

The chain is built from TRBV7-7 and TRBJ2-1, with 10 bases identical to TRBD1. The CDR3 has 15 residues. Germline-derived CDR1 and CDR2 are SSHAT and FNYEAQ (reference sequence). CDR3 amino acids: CAVRDRGSSYNEQFF. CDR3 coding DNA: TGTGCTGTCCGGGACAGGGGATCCTCCTACAATGAGCAGTTCTTC.

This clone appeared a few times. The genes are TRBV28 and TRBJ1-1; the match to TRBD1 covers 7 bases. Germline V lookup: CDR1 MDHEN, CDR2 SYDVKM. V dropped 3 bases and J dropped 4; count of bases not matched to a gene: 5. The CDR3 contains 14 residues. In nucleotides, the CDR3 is TGTGCCAGCAGTTTGGGGGCAGGGGGCACTGAAGCTTTCTTT. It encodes CASSLGAGGTEAFF.

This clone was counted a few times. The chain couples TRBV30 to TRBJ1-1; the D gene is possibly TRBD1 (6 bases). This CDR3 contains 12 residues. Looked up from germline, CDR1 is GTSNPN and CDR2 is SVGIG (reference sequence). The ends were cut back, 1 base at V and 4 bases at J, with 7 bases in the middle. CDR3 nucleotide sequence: TGTGCCTGGAGTGGAGGGGGCACTGAAGCTTTCTTT. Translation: CAWSGGGTEAFF.

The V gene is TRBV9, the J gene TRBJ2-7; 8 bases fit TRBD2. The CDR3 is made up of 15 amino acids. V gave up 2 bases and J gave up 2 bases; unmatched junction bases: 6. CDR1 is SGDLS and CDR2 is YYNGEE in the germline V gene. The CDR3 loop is CASSVGLASPYEQYF. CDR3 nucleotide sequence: TGTGCCAGCAGCGTCGGACTAGCTTCCCCCTACGAGCAGTACTTC.

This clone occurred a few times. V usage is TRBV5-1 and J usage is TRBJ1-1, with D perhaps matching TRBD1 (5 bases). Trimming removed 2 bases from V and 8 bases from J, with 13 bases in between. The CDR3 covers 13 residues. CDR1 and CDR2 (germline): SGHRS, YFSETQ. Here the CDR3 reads CASSFGGVGEAFF. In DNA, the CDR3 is TGCGCCAGCAGCTTTGGAGGGGTCGGAGAAGCTTTCTTT.

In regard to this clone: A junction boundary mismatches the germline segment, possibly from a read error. DNA for the CDR3: TGTGCCTGGAGTATCTCGCGGGGGCTCTACAAGCAGTACTTC. Translating gives CAWSISRGLYKQYF. The chain carries TRBV30 and TRBJ2-7, with TRBD2 as a possible D gene (7 bases). CDR1 and CDR2 (germline): GTSNPN, SVGIG (reference sequence). The CDR3 is 14 amino acids.

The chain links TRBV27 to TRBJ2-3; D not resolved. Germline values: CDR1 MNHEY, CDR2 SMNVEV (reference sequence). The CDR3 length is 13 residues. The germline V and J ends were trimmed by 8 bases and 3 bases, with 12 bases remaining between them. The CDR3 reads CASSGPRTDTQYF. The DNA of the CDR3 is TGTGCCAGCTCCGGGCCCCGGACAGATACGCAGTATTTT.

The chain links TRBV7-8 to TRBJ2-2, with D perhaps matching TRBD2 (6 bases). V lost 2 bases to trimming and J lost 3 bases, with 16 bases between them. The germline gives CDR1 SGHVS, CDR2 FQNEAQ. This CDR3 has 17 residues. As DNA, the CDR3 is TGTGCCAGCAGCTTAAAGGATGAACTAGCCTACACCGGGGAGCTGTTTTTT. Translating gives CASSLKDELAYTGELFF. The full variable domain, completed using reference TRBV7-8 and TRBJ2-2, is GAGVSQSPRYKVAKRGQDVALRCDPISGHVSLFWYQQALGQGPEFLTYFQNEAQLDKSGLPSDRFFAERPEGSVSTLKIQRTQQEDSAVYLCASSLKDELAYTGELFFGEGSRLTVL.

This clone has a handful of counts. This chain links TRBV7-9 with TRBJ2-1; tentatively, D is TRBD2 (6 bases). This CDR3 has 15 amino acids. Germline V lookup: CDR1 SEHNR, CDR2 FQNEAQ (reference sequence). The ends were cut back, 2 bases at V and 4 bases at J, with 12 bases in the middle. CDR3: CASSLSSGVYNEQFF. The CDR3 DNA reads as TGTGCCAGCAGCTTATCGTCGGGAGTTTACAATGAGCAGTTCTTC.

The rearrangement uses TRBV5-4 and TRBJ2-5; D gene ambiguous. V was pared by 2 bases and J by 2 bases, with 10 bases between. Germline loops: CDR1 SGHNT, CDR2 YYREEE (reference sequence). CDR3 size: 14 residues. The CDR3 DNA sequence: TGTGCCAGCAGCTTCCTAACACCTCAAGAGACCCAGTACTTC. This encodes CASSFLTPQETQYF.

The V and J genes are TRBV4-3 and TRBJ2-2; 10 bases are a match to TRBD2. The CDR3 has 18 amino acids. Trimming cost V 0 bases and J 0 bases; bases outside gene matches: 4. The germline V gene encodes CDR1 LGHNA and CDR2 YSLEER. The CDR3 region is CASSQDRLAGANTGELFF. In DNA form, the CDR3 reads TGCGCCAGCAGCCAAGATAGACTAGCGGGTGCGAACACCGGGGAGCTGTTTTTT.

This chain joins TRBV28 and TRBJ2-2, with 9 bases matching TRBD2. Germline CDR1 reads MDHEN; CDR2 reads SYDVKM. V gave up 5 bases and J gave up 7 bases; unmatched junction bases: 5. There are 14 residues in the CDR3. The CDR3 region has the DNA TGTGCCAGCAGTCCTAGCGGGAAGGGCGGGGAGCTGTTTTTT. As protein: CASSPSGKGGELFF.

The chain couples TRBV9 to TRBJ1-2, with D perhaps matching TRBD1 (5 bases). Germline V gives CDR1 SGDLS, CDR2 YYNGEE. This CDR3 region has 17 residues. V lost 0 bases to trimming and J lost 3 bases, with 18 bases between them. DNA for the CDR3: TGTGCCAGCAGCGTAGCTTTTAATACAGGACAAGACTATGGCTACACCTTC. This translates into CASSVAFNTGQDYGYTF.

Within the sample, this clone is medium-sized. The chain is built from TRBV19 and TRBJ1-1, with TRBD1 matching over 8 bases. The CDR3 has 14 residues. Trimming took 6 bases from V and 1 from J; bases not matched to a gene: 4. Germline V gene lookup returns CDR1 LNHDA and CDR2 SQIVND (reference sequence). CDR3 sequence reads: CASRTGVRNTEAFF. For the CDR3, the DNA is TGTGCCAGTAGGACAGGGGTGCGGAACACTGAAGCTTTCTTT.

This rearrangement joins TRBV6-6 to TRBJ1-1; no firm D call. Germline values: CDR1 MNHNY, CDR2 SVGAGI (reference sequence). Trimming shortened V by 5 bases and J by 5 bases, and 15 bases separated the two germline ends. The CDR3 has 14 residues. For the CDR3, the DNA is TGTGCCAGCAGTCCTATAAGGACTGGGACTGAAGCTTTCTTT. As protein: CASSPIRTGTEAFF.

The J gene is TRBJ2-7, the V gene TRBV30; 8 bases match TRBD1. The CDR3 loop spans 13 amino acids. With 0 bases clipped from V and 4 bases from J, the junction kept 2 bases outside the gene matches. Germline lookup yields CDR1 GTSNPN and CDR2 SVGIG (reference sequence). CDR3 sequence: CAWSVRQGYEQYF. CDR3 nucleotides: TGTGCCTGGAGTGTACGACAGGGGTACGAGCAGTACTTC. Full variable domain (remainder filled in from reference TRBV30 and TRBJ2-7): SQTIHQWPATLVQPVGSPLSLECTVEGTSNPNLYWYRQAAGRGLQLLFYSVGIGQISSEVPQNLSASRPQDRQFILSSKKLLLSDSGFYLCAWSVRQGYEQYFGPGTRLTVT.

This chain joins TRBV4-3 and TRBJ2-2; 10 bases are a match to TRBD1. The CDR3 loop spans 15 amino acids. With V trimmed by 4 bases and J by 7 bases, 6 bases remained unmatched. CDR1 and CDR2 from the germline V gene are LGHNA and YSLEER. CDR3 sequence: CASSRPDRGFGELFF. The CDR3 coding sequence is TGCGCCAGCAGCCGCCCGGACAGGGGGTTCGGGGAGCTGTTTTTT.

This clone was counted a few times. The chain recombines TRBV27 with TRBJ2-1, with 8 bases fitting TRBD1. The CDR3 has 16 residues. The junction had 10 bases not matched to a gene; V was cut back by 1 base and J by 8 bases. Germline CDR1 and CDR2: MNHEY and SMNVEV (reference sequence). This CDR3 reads CASSLFPGRGLDEQFF. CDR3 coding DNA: TGTGCCAGCAGTTTATTCCCCGGCAGGGGGCTCGATGAGCAGTTCTTC.

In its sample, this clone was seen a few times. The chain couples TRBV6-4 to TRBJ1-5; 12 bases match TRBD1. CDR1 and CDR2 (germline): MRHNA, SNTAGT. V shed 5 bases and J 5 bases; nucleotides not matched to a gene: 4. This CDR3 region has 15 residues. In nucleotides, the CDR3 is TGTGCCAGCAGTCACGGGACAGGGGGCGATCAGCCCCAGCATTTT. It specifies CASSHGTGGDQPQHF.

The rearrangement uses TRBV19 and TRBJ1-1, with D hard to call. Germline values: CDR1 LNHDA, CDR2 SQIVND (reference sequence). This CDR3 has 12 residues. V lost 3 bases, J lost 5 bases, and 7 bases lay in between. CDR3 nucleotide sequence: TGTGCCAGTAGTATGGGAAGAACTGAAGCTTTCTTT. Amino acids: CASSMGRTEAFF.

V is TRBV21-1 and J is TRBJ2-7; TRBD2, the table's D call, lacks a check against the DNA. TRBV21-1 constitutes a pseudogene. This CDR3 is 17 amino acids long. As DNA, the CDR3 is TGTGCCAGCAGCAAAGGGATTCGGGGGGCAATCTCCTACGAGCAGTACTTC. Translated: CASSKGIRGAISYEQYF.

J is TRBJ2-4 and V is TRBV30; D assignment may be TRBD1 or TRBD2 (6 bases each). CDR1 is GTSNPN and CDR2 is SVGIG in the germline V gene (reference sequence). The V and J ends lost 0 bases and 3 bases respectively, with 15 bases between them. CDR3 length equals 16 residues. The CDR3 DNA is TGTGCCTGGAGTGTAGAGGGAGGAGGGGGCAAAAACATTCAGTACTTC. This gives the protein CAWSVEGGGGKNIQYF.

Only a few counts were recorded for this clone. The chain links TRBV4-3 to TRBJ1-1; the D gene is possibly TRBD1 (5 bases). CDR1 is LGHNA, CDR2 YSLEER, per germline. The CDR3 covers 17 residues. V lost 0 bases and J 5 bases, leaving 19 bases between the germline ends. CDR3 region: CASSQDSDSRGATEAFF. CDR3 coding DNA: TGCGCCAGCAGCCAAGATAGTGACAGTAGGGGAGCAACTGAAGCTTTCTTT.

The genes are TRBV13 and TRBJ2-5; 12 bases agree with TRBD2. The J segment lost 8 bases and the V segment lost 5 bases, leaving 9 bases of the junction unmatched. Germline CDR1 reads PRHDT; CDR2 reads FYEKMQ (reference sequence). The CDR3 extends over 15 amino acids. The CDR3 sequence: CASSPHLAGGPTQYF. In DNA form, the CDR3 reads TGTGCCAGCAGCCCTCATCTAGCGGGGGGGCCCACCCAGTACTTC.

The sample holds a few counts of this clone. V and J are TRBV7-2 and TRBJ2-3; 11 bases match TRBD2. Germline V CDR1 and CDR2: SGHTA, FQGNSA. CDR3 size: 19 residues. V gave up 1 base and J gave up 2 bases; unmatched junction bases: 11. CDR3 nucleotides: TGTGCCAGCAGCTTAGTACGGGGGCTGACTAGCGGGGCCACAGATACGCAGTATTTT. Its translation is CASSLVRGLTSGATDTQYF.

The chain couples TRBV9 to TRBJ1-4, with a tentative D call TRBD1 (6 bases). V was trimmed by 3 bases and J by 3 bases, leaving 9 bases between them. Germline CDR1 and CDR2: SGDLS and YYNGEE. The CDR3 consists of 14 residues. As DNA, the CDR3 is TGTGCCAGCAGCGAACAGGGAGCTAATGAAAAACTGTTTTTT. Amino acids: CASSEQGANEKLFF.

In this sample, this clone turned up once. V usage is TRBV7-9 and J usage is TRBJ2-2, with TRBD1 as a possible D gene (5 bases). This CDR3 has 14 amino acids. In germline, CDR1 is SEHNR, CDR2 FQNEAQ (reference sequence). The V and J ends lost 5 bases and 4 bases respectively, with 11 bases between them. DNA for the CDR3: TGTGCCAGCAGCCGGAGACAGTCCACCGGGGAGCTGTTTTTT. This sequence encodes CASSRRQSTGELFF.

DNA of the CDR3: TGTGCCAGCAGCTTGGGCAGGGGAACTGAAGCTTTCTTT. It is translated as CASSLGRGTEAFF. This chain connects TRBV11-2 to TRBJ1-1; possibly TRBD1 for D (6 bases). The V end was cut by 3 bases, the J end by 5 bases, with 10 bases between. From germline, CDR1 is SGHAT and CDR2 FQNNGV. The CDR3 covers 13 residues.